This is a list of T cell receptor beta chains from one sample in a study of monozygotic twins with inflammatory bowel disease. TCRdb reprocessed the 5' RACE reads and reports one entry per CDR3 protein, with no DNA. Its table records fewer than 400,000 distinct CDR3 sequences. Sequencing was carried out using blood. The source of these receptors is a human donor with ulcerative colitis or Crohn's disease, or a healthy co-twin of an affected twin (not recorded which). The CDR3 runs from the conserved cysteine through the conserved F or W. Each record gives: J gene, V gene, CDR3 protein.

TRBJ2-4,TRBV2,CASTQKNIQYF
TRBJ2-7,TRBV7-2,CASSLDGGTLYEQYF
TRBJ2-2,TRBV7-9,CASSVLANTGELFF
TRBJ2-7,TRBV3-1,CASSQAQGVQQYF
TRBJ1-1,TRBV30,CAWSVGAAWVEAFF
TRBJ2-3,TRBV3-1,CASRFAGGPSDTQYF
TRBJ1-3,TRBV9,CASSPRVSEGSPRNTIYF
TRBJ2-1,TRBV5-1,CASSFEFNEQFF
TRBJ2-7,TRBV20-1,CSAVSGSRSEQYF
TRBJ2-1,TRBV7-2,CASSLEGRQGNQFF
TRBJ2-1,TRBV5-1,CASSLGQGAYNF
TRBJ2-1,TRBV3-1,CASSQARLATHNEQFF
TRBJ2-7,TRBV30,CAWSESGSSYEQYF
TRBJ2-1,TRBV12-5,CASGLWGAQFF
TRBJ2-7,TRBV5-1,CASNLAPKGLGTYEQYF